This T cell receptor beta chain was profiled in a study of T-cell reconstitution after alpha-beta-depleted transplantation in children (dated by TCRdb to the mid-2010s). About the study as a whole: The study quantitatively tracked T-cell immune reconstitution after TCRalphabeta/CD19-depleted allogeneic hematopoietic cell transplantation in children using TCR repertoire profiling. The study at large found these results: The apparently early recovery of alphabetaT-cell counts about two months after transplant reportedly depended on only several hundred rapidly expanded clones that came from non-depleted graft cells. Hyperexpanded clone frequencies declined over subsequent months; after one year, T-cell counts and TCRbeta diversity were mostly attributed to newly produced T cells. In some patients, high TCRbeta diversity at day 60 was attributed to recipient T cells and intrathymic progenitors that had survived conditioning.

The library was built by means of PCR. Sequencing was performed on an Illumina HiSeq 2500. TCR library preparation used molecular barcoding, with unique molecular identifiers applied to normalize quantification of the TCRbeta repertoire. Through fastp at Q25 and MiXCR, TCRdb rebuilt clones from the public reads, retaining in-frame beta chains. Each entry merges the rows of one CDR3 protein and shows their most common DNA and genes. The sample table holds about 300,000 distinct CDR3 sequences, of which around 7.3% were seen once. In total, the top ten clones hold approximately 8.2% of the sample. The sample holds many counts of this clonotype. Its specific antigen is unknown. Base qualities were left out, and no much larger clone turns up one base away. What this sample's treatment or condition label stands for: allogeneic hematopoietic cell transplantation with graft depleted of TCRalphabeta T cells and CD19 B cells. The transplant recipients were children given TCRalphabeta/CD19-depleted allogeneic hematopoietic cell grafts.

Reading from cysteine to phenylalanine, the CDR3 counts 13 amino acids. Only the CDR3 part of the read is kept: 39 bases, read in frame from the first base. Between the V and J ends, shortened by 6 bases and 5 bases respectively, the junction contains 14 bases. The germline V gene encodes CDR1 DFQATT and CDR2 SNEGSKA (reference sequence). This sample comprised peripheral blood, obtained 360 days after TCRalphabeta/CD19-depleted stem cell transplant. The chain joins TRBV20-1 to TRBJ2-1, with the D gene call left open. The clonotype was recovered from a female patient aged 2-9 years who had a stem cell transplant for Fanconi anemia, so the T cells may come from the graft donor. DNA sequence: TGCAGTGCCCCCCGGTGGGGTGACAATGAGCAGTTCTTC. It translates as CSAPRWGDNEQFF.